This T cell receptor beta chain emerged from a study of T cells in Graves' hyperthyroidism and ophthalmopathy. Germline V gene data show CDR1 as GTSNPN and CDR2 as SVGIG (reference sequence). The V end lost 7 bases, the J end lost 0 bases, and 13 bases lay between the germline ends. This CDR3 is built from 14 residues. Ophthalmopathy patients showed a Clinical Activity Score of at least 3, NOSPECS grade of at least 4 and duration under 3 months. PBMCs were obtained from about 10 ml fresh peripheral blood. This clonotype was counted at least ten times. Template material for amplifying TCR beta CDR3 regions consisted of RNA transcripts. Using the HTBI primer set, a first-round RT-PCR was run on the TCR CDR3. TCRdb re-analysed the multiplex PCR reads in MiXCR, keeping a single row per CDR3 protein. The table has 640,000 or so distinct CDR3 sequences, 12% to 15% seen once.

The chain joins TRBV30 to TRBJ1-3; D perhaps matches TRBD1 (6 bases). Sequenced input: blood. This TCR was recovered from a woman aged 18-35 years with Graves' ophthalmopathy. CDR3 DNA: TGTGCCTCAGGGGACGGATACTCTGGAAACACCATATATTTT. Amino acid sequence: CASGDGYSGNTIYF.